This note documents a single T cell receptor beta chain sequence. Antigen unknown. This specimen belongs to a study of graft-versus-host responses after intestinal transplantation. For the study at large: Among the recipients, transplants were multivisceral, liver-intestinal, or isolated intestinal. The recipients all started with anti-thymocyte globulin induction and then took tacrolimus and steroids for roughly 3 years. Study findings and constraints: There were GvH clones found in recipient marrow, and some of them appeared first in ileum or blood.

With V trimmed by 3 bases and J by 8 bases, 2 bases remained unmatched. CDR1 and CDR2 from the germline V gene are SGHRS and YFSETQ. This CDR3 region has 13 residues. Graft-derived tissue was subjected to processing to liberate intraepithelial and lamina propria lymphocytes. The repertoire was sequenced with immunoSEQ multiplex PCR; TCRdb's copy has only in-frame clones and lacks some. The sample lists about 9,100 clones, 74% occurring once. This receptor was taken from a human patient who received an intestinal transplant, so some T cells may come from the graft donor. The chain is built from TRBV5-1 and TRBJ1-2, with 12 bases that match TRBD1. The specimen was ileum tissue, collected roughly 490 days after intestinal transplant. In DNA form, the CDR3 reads TGCGCCAGCAGCTCCGGGACAGGGGGCGGCTACACCTTC. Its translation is CASSSGTGGGYTF.